The TCR beta chain described here comes from a study of human T cells and chemical hapten exposure. The wider study: An area of 2 cm by 2 cm on upper inner arm skin received 2% DPC for sensitization. DPC (0.01%) was patch tested on the upper back and read at 6 days. Overall study findings and caveats: In comparison with controls, expanded TCRs gave rise to a significantly larger number of large CDR3 similarity clusters.

Time point noted: pre-sensitization, week 0. Documented treatment: therapeutic diphenylcyclopropenone sensitization with weekly scalp DPC. Unfractionated whole blood yielded total RNA. V lost 5 bases, J lost 3 bases, and 16 bases lay in between. In germline, CDR1 is SGHTA, CDR2 FQGTGA. CDR3 length equals 15 residues. The sample holds many counts of this clonotype. Antigen unknown. Library preparation tagged each individual cDNA molecule with a unique molecular identifier. Each CDR3 protein is one row after TCRdb ran MiXCR on the RACE reads. The sample yields 30,000 to 40,000 distinct CDR3 sequences, 10% to 15% seen once.

This clonotype originated in a middle-aged woman with alopecia areata. Some clones in this sample may be carry-over from other donors' samples. Here the sequenced sample was whole blood, taken in connection with sensitization to the hapten diphenylcyclopropenone (DPC). The chain is built from TRBV7-3 and TRBJ1-2, with TRBD1 as a possible D gene (5 bases). CDR3: CASSKTGGDDYGYTF. The DNA of the CDR3 is TGTGCCAGCAGCAAGACGGGGGGAGATGACTATGGCTACACCTTC.